The present TCR beta chain was sequenced within a study of blood T cells in healthy people across ages. Study as a whole: T cells yielded about one barcoded beta molecule per two cells through template switching. Study-level findings and limits: Those diversity estimates obtained from one million T cells were thought to be underestimates. In older individuals, TCR beta diversity per million T cells was lower, falling roughly linearly with age.

This clonotype was seen a handful of times. Its antigen is currently unknown. The second PCR ran about 6 to 12 cycles with a sample-barcoded 5' primer and J-beta primers. TCRdb recomputed calls from the 5' RACE reads with MiXCR, one row per CDR3 protein. In the table there are some 690,000 distinct CDR3 sequences, about 20% of which are singletons. This CDR3 is built from 14 residues. Trimming shortened V by 7 bases and J by 3 bases, and 15 bases separated the two germline ends. The sequence was obtained from a man in his sixties or seventies in good health. The sample taken for sequencing was blood. This chain joins TRBV12-3 or TRBV12-4 and TRBJ2-5; D may be TRBD1 or TRBD2 (6 bases each). CDR3 nucleotide sequence: TGTGCCAGCATCTCCTGGGGGGCTGAAGAGACCCAGTACTTC. This sequence encodes CASISWGAEETQYF.